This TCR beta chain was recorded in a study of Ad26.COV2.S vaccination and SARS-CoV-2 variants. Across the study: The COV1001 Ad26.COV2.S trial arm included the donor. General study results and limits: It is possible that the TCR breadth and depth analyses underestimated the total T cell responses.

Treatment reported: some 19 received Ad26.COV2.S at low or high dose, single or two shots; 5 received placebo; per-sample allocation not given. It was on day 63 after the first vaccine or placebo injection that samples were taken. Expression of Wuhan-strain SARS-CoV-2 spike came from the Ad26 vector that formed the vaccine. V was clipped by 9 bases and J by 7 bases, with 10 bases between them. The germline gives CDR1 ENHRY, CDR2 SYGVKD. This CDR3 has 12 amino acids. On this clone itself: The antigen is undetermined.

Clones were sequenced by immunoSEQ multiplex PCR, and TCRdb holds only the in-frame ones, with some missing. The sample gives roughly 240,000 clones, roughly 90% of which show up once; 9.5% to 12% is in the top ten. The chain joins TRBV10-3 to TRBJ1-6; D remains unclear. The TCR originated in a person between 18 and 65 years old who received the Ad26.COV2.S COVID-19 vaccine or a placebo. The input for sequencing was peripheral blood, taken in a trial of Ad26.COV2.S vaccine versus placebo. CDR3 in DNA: TGTGCCATTTCAAGGGCCAATTCACCCCTCCACTTT. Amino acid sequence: CAISRANSPLHF.